The clone carrying this T cell receptor (beta chain) was seen more than once but under ten times. TCRdb keeps only in-frame clones here, not all; method: immunoSEQ multiplex PCR. This table holds tens of thousands of clones, roughly nine tenths found once. As for time point: pretreatment peripheral blood. The germline V and J ends were trimmed by 7 bases and 4 bases, with 13 bases remaining between them. Germline assignment: CDR1 GTSNPN and CDR2 SVGIG (reference sequence). The CDR3 loop spans 12 amino acids. The data stem from a study of PD-L1 blockade in urothelial cancer. Source: PBMCs, taken around atezolizumab (anti-PD-L1) treatment. The source of this sequence is a woman older than 75 with urothelial cancer. The gene calls are TRBV30 and TRBJ1-1; a possible D gene is TRBD1 (5 bases). CDR3 in DNA: TGTGCCTCCCGGGACTTGGGCACTGAAGCTTTCTTT. The encoded protein is CASRDLGTEAFF.